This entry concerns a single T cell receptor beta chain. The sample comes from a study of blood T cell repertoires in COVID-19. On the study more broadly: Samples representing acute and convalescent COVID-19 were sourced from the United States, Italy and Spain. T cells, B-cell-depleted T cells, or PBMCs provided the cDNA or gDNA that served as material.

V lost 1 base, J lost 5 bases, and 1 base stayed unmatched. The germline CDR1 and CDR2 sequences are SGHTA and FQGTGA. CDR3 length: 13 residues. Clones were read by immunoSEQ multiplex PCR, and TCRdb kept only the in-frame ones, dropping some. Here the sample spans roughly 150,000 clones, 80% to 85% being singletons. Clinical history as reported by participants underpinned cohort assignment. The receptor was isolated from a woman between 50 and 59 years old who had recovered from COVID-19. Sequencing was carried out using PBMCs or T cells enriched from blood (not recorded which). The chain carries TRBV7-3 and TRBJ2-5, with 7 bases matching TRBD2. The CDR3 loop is CASSLSGSETQYF. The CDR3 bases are TGTGCCAGCAGCTTAAGCGGGAGCGAGACCCAGTACTTC. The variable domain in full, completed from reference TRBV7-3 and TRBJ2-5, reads GAGVSQTPSNKVTEKGKYVELRCDPISGHTALYWYRQSLGQGPEFLIYFQGTGAADDSGLPNDRFFAVRPEGSVSTLKIQRTERGDSAVYLCASSLSGSETQYFGPGTRLLVL.